This is a list of T cell receptor beta chains from one sample in a study of OX40 agonist ivuxolimab in advanced cancers. Generated by immunoSEQ multiplex PCR, the TCRdb table keeps only in-frame clones and is missing some. The table shows 63,000 or so clones, with 88% occurring only once. The sample was CD4+ or CD8+ T cells sorted from blood, taken in a trial of the OX40 agonist ivuxolimab. These receptors all come from an adult with an advanced solid tumor such as melanoma, head and neck, liver or kidney cancer. CDR3s include the opening cysteine and the closing phenylalanine or tryptophan. Each record gives: clone size, J gene, CDR3 length, V gene, D gene, CDR3 DNA, CDR3 protein. D genes are given only for firm matches. A clone size is listed for some rows: how often the clone was seen (once, few, many), or a class if it is expanded.

clone size: NA
J gene: TRBJ2-2
CDR3 length: 16
V gene: TRBV4-1
D gene: TRBD2
CDR3 DNA: TGCGCCAGCAGCGATACGGGACTAGGGAACACCGGGGAGCTGTTTTTT
CDR3 protein: CASSDTGLGNTGELFF

clone size: once
J gene: TRBJ1-1
CDR3 length: 14
V gene: TRBV19
D gene: NA
CDR3 DNA: TGTGCCAGTAGTATTTGGGGGGGCGGCACTGAAGCTTTCTTT
CDR3 protein: CASSIWGGGTEAFF

clone size: NA
J gene: TRBJ2-3
CDR3 length: 15
V gene: TRBV7-2
D gene: TRBD2
CDR3 DNA: TGTGCCAGCAGCTTACCTAGCGGTCGCACAGATACGCAGTATTTT
CDR3 protein: CASSLPSGRTDTQYF

clone size: NA
J gene: TRBJ1-2
CDR3 length: 15
V gene: TRBV4-2
D gene: TRBD1
CDR3 DNA: TGTGCCAGCAGCCAACTCCGACAGGGGGCAAGTGGCTACACCTTC
CDR3 protein: CASSQLRQGASGYTF

clone size: NA
J gene: TRBJ1-4
CDR3 length: 14
V gene: TRBV7-9
D gene: NA
CDR3 DNA: TGTGCCAGCAGCCCCCTTGTCAGTAATGAAAAACTGTTTTTT
CDR3 protein: CASSPLVSNEKLFF

clone size: once
J gene: TRBJ2-7
CDR3 length: 11
V gene: TRBV29-1
D gene: TRBD2
CDR3 DNA: TGCAGCGGGGCGGGGGGGGGCGAGCAGTACTTC
CDR3 protein: CSGAGGGEQYF

clone size: NA
J gene: TRBJ2-1
CDR3 length: 17
V gene: TRBV7-2
D gene: NA
CDR3 DNA: TGTGCCAGCAGCTTAGCGGACACAGGGACCTCCTACAATGAGCAGTTCTTC
CDR3 protein: CASSLADTGTSYNEQFF

clone size: NA
J gene: TRBJ1-5
CDR3 length: 15
V gene: TRBV6-6
D gene: NA
CDR3 DNA: TGTGCCAGCAGTTCATCGAATGGGAGCAATCAGCCCCAGCATTTT
CDR3 protein: CASSSSNGSNQPQHF

clone size: NA
J gene: TRBJ2-7
CDR3 length: 12
V gene: TRBV7-9
D gene: NA
CDR3 DNA: TGTGCCAGCAGCTTAGCGGTGAACGAGCAGTACTTC
CDR3 protein: CASSLAVNEQYF

clone size: NA
J gene: TRBJ2-3
CDR3 length: 15
V gene: TRBV10-1
D gene: TRBD2
CDR3 DNA: TGCGCCAGCAGTGAAGGCGGGAGGGCCGCAGATACGCAGTATTTT
CDR3 protein: CASSEGGRAADTQYF

clone size: NA
J gene: TRBJ2-3
CDR3 length: 15
V gene: TRBV5-4
D gene: NA
CDR3 DNA: TGTGCCAGCAGCTTGGTCACAGGAGGGGGGGATACGCAGTATTTT
CDR3 protein: CASSLVTGGGDTQYF

clone size: NA
J gene: TRBJ2-2
CDR3 length: 11
V gene: TRBV2
D gene: NA
CDR3 DNA: TGTGCCAGCAGCGGCGTCGGGGAGCTGTTTTTT
CDR3 protein: CASSGVGELFF

clone size: NA
J gene: TRBJ2-7
CDR3 length: 16
V gene: TRBV11-2
D gene: TRBD2
CDR3 DNA: TGTGCCAGCAGCTTAGCCGGGACTAGCCTTCCCTACGAGCAGTACTTC
CDR3 protein: CASSLAGTSLPYEQYF

clone size: NA
J gene: TRBJ2-5
CDR3 length: 14
V gene: TRBV14
D gene: NA
CDR3 DNA: TGTGCCAGCAGCCAAGGCAGCCCTCTGGAGACCCAGTACTTC
CDR3 protein: CASSQGSPLETQYF

clone size: NA
J gene: TRBJ1-1
CDR3 length: 15
V gene: TRBV7-9
D gene: TRBD1
CDR3 DNA: TGTGCCAGCAGCCCTAGGACAGGGGTGGGCACTGAAGCTTTCTTT
CDR3 protein: CASSPRTGVGTEAFF